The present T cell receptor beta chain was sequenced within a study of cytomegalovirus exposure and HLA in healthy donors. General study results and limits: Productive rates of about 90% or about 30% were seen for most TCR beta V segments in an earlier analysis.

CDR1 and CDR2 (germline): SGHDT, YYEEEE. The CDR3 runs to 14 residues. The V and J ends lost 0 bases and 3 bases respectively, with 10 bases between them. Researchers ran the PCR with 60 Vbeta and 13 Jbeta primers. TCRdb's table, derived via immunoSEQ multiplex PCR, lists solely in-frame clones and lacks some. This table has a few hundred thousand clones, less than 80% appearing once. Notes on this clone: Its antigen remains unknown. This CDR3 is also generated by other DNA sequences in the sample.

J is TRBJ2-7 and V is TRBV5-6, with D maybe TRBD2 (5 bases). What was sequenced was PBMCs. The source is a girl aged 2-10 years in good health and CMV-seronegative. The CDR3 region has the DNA TGTGCCAGCAGCTTGGCTGGAGGAGACTACGAGCAGTACTTC. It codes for CASSLAGGDYEQYF.